Described below is a single T cell receptor beta chain sequence and its context. Its antigen remains unknown. The data are from a study of response to subunit inactivated influenza vaccine. TCRdb re-analysed the RT-PCR reads in MiXCR, keeping a single row per CDR3 protein. Seen here are roughly 540,000 distinct CDR3 sequences, under 25% observed once, and the top ten hold approximately 3%. Overall study results and limits: The authors offered the suggestion that each seasonal influenza vaccination recruits few new T cells.

Unmatched junction bases numbered 2, after V lost 4 bases and J lost 2 bases. CDR1 DFQATT and CDR2 SNEGSKA come from the germline V gene (reference sequence). The CDR3 loop spans 14 amino acids. The same data also went into a second study, on T cells expressing NK-cell markers. This second study says: Production of TCR beta cDNA relied on 5'RACE template switching with UMIs. From sorted CD3+CD56+NKG2C+, CD3+CD56+NKG2C- and CD3+CD56-NKG2C+ T cells came the TCR beta repertoires. Serological testing identified seven of the eight sequenced donors as HCMV-seropositive and one as seronegative. In a handful of donors, dominant clonotypes made up 28.3-60.1% of CD3+CD56-NKG2C+ cells.

This clonotype was obtained from a man aged 45-60 years who received an inactivated influenza vaccine. This material consisted of CD4+ T cells sorted from PBMCs, taken 11 to 12 days after vaccination. The chain couples TRBV20-1 to TRBJ2-1; 10 bases align to TRBD2. CDR3 sequence reads: CSANGLAAYNEQFF. Written as DNA, the CDR3 is TGCAGTGCTAATGGACTAGCGGCCTACAATGAGCAGTTCTTC.